This passage covers 15 T cell receptor beta chains from one sample sequenced in a study of early T cells in non-severe SARS-CoV-2 infection. TCRdb ran MiXCR on the 5' RACE reads and lists one entry per CDR3 protein. The table has tens of thousands of distinct CDR3 sequences, approximately 6.3% seen once. The sample taken for sequencing was whole blood. These receptors were collected from an adult who was a healthcare worker with PCR-confirmed SARS-CoV-2 infection or an uninfected control (not recorded which).

The chain uses TRBV6-1 and TRBJ2-3; 15 nucleotides align to TRBD2. Germline CDR1 reads MNHNS; CDR2 reads SASEGT. The V and J ends lost 11 bases and 3 bases, in that order; junction bases with no gene match: 12. The CDR3 spans 17 residues. CDR3 loop: CAAAGLAGGYRTDTQYF. As DNA, the CDR3 is TGTGCCGCCGCGGGACTAGCGGGAGGCTATCGGACAGATACGCAGTATTTT.

This chain connects TRBV20-1 to TRBJ2-5; 7 bases line up with TRBD2. V gave up 3 bases and J gave up 2 bases; unmatched junction bases: 12. Germline assignment: CDR1 DFQATT and CDR2 SNEGSKA (reference sequence). CDR3 size: 16 residues. The CDR3 bases are TGCAGTGCTAGTCCCCCAAGACTAGCTAGGCAAGAGACCCAGTACTTC. This codes for CSASPPRLARQETQYF.

The V and J genes are TRBV20-1 and TRBJ2-7; no clear D. CDR1 DFQATT and CDR2 SNEGSKA come from the germline V gene (reference sequence). Trimming took 1 base from V and 3 from J, leaving 4 bases between them. The CDR3 is 11 residues long. The CDR3 DNA reads as TGCAGTGCTAGAGCCGGCTACGAGCAGTACTTC. It is translated as CSARAGYEQYF.

The chain joins TRBV11-1 to TRBJ2-1, with D perhaps assigned TRBD1 or TRBD2 (5 bases each). The V end was cut by 1 base, the J end by 4 bases, with 8 bases between. The CDR3 runs 14 residues. Germline CDR1 reads SGHAT; CDR2 reads FQDESV (reference sequence). The CDR3 DNA reads as TGTGCCAGCAGCTTAGGGGACGTTTACAATGAGCAGTTCTTC. This translates into CASSLGDVYNEQFF.

This clonotype occurred many times. The chain carries TRBV19 and TRBJ1-5, with 7 nucleotides matching TRBD1. Germline V CDR1 and CDR2: LNHDA, SQIVND (reference sequence). This CDR3 is 14 amino acids long. The ends lost 8 bases at V and 5 bases at J; junction bases unmatched: 9. The CDR3 DNA reads as TGTGCCAGTCGGAAGGGGGCTAAAGATCAGCCCCAGCATTTT. Translation gives CASRKGAKDQPQHF. The complete variable domain, with remaining parts taken from reference TRBV19 and TRBJ1-5, reads DGGITQSPKYLFRKEGQNVTLSCEQNLNHDAMYWYRQDPGQGLRLIYYSQIVNDFQKGDIAEGYSVSREKKESFPLTVTSAQKNPTAFYLCASRKGAKDQPQHFGDGTRLSIL.

Concerning this clonotype itself: This clone may be a read error of a much larger clone one base away. V is TRBV4-1 and J is TRBJ2-2; D may be TRBD2 (5 bases). Deletions cut 0 bases from V and 1 base from J, with 12 bases between. This CDR3 contains 17 residues. Germline V gene data show CDR1 as MGHRA and CDR2 as YSYEKL. CDR3 residues: CASSQEWLDWNTGELFF. The CDR3 DNA is TGCGCCAGCAGCCAAGAATGGCTGGACTGGAACACCGGGGAGCTGTTTTTT.

In its sample, this clonotype was seen many times. The gene calls are TRBV6-5 and TRBJ2-1; 7 nucleotides agree with TRBD2. The CDR3 is made up of 14 amino acids. J was trimmed by 8 bases and V by 5 bases; bases with no gene match: 9. Looked up from germline, CDR1 is MNHEY and CDR2 is SVGAGI. The CDR3 loop reads CASSRTRGGYEQFF. As DNA, the CDR3 is TGTGCCAGCAGTAGGACTAGAGGTGGATATGAGCAGTTCTTC.

This clonotype was counted a few times. The rearrangement uses TRBV11-3 and TRBJ2-3, with no clear D. Germline loops: CDR1 SGHNT, CDR2 YENEEA. This CDR3 comprises 14 residues. Trimming cost V 5 bases and J 2 bases, with 11 bases left between them. The chain's CDR3 is CASSPNGFTDTQYF. CDR3 DNA: TGTGCCAGCAGCCCTAACGGGTTCACAGATACGCAGTATTTT.

This clonotype was seen many times. The chain carries TRBV20-1 and TRBJ2-7; tentatively, D is TRBD2 (6 bases). Per germline, CDR1 DFQATT and CDR2 SNEGSKA (reference sequence). This CDR3 has 14 residues. V lost 6 bases and J lost 2, with 17 bases in between. CDR3 coding DNA: TGCAGTGCCCCCCCCCGGGAGCCTCCCTACGAGCAGTACTTC. Its protein product is CSAPPREPPYEQYF.

This clonotype was recorded at least ten times. The CDR3 region has the DNA TGCAGTGCTAGAACACTATTCAACACCATATATTTT. It is translated as CSARTLFNTIYF. The chain joins TRBV20-1 to TRBJ1-3; no clear D. Germline lookup yields CDR1 DFQATT and CDR2 SNEGSKA (reference sequence). The CDR3 extends over 12 amino acids. V was cut by 2 bases and J by 7 bases, with 9 bases left in between.

This clonotype was observed many times. The V and J genes are TRBV9 and TRBJ2-3; D remains ambiguous. The CDR3 has 14 residues. The germline gives CDR1 SGDLS, CDR2 YYNGEE. Trimming took 0 bases from V and 2 from J, leaving 7 bases between them. CDR3 bases: TGTGCCAGCAGCGTAGATGGAGACACAGATACGCAGTATTTT. Translating gives CASSVDGDTDTQYF. The whole variable domain, filled in from reference TRBV9 and TRBJ2-3, reads DSGVTQTPKHLITATGQRVTLRCSPRSGDLSVYWYQQSLDQGLQFLIQYYNGEERAKGNILERFSAQQFPDLHSELNLSSLELGDSALYFCASSVDGDTDTQYFGPGTRLTVL.

The rearrangement uses TRBV5-1 and TRBJ2-7, with unresolved D. CDR1 and CDR2 from the germline V gene are SGHRS and YFSETQ. The germline V and J ends were trimmed by 1 base and 2 bases, with 10 bases remaining between them. CDR3 size: 14 residues. CDR3 DNA sequence: TGCGCCAGCAGCTTGCCAGGCGTCACCTACGAGCAGTACTTC. Translating gives CASSLPGVTYEQYF.

In this sample, this clonotype turned up a few times. This rearrangement joins TRBV2 to TRBJ1-1; D unresolved. The CDR3 totals 14 residues. Germline V gives CDR1 SNHLY, CDR2 FYNNEI. Trimming cost V 4 bases and J 0 bases, with 9 bases left between them. CDR3: CASSAGFLNTEAFF. CDR3 nucleotides: TGTGCCAGCAGTGCCGGGTTTTTGAACACTGAAGCTTTCTTT.

There are a few counts of this clonotype. The chain carries TRBV28 and TRBJ2-7; 8 bases align to TRBD1. The length of the CDR3 is 14 residues. CDR1 is MDHEN and CDR2 is SYDVKM in the germline V gene. V lost 6 bases to trimming and J lost 1 base; unmatched junction nucleotides: 5. Here the CDR3 DNA reads TGTGCCAGCAGATACCGGGACAGGTCCTACGAGCAGTACTTC. Its translation is CASRYRDRSYEQYF.

This chain joins TRBV11-2 and TRBJ1-4, with D perhaps matching TRBD1 (5 bases). CDR1 is SGHAT, CDR2 FQNNGV, per germline. Trimming cost V 4 bases and J 8 bases, with 20 bases left between them. CDR3 length: 16 residues. The CDR3 DNA reads TGTGCCAGCAGCTCCCGGATGGGGCGCGTAGGAGAAAAACTGTTTTTT. Protein sequence: CASSSRMGRVGEKLFF. Full variable domain (rest looked up from reference TRBV11-2 and TRBJ1-4): EAGVAQSPRYKIIEKRQSVAFWCNPISGHATLYWYQQILGQGPKLLIQFQNNGVVDDSQLPKDRFSAERLKGVDSTLKIQPAKLEDSAVYLCASSSRMGRVGEKLFFGSGTQLSVL.